This T cell receptor (beta chain) was recovered during a study of CD8 T cells in ankylosing spondylitis. This clonotype has at least ten counts. The CDR3 is 18 residues long. Germline assignment: CDR1 SGHRS and CDR2 YFSETQ. Trimming at V came to 0 bases and at J to 2 bases, leaving 6 bases not matched to a gene. Each CDR3 protein gets one entry after TCRdb re-called the 5' RACE reads with MiXCR. The sample lists about 130,000 distinct CDR3 sequences; about 7% were seen once. The sequenced sample was blood, either unsorted or a sorted T cell fraction (not recorded which). The chain uses TRBV5-1 and TRBJ2-2; 11 bases line up with TRBD2. The TCR sequence derives from a female donor with ankylosing spondylitis or in good health (not recorded which). The CDR3: CASSLGAGLADNTGELFF. DNA for the CDR3: TGCGCCAGCAGCTTGGGGGCGGGACTAGCGGACAACACCGGGGAGCTGTTTTTT. Full variable domain (rest looked up from reference TRBV5-1 and TRBJ2-2): KAGVTQTPRYLIKTRGQQVTLSCSPISGHRSVSWYQQTPGQGLQFLFEYFSETQRNKGNFPGRFSGRQFSNSRSEMNVSTLELGDSALYLCASSLGAGLADNTGELFFGEGSRLTVL.